These 26 T cell receptor beta chains were all obtained from the same sample, sequenced in a study of blood T cells in healthy people across ages. For the second PCR, which ran for roughly 7 to 11 cycles, a sample-barcoded 5' primer and a J-beta primer mix were used. TCRdb analysed the 5' RACE reads with MiXCR anew, one entry per CDR3 protein. The sample has about 2 million distinct CDR3 sequences; around 48% are singletons. The sequenced sample was blood. The receptors were sampled from a woman between 35 and 50 years old in good health.

V is TRBV6-5 and J is TRBJ1-2; possibly TRBD1 for D (6 bases). CDR1 is MNHEY, CDR2 SVGAGI, per germline. The CDR3 totals 14 residues. The V and J ends lost 2 bases and 7 bases respectively, with 14 bases between them. The CDR3 nucleotides are TGTGCCAGCAGTTACGACGGGACAAGTCCTGGCTACACCTTC. Its protein is CASSYDGTSPGYTF.

This chain's CDR3 is CASSLSPKGVGQYF. The CDR3, as DNA: TGTGCCAGCAGTTTATCCCCTAAGGGGGTAGGCCAGTACTTC. V and J are TRBV12-3 or TRBV12-4 and TRBJ2-4; D is perhaps TRBD1 (6 bases). V was trimmed by 2 bases and J by 13 bases, leaving 18 bases between them. This CDR3 contains 14 residues.

This clonotype was seen more than once but under ten times. The chain links TRBV12-3 or TRBV12-4 to TRBJ2-7; 7 nucleotides align to TRBD1. J lost 5 bases, V lost 5 bases, and 6 bases had no gene match. CDR3 length equals 13 residues. As DNA, the CDR3 is TGTGCCAGCAGTCCCGGACAGGCGCACGAGCAGTACTTC. This codes for CASSPGQAHEQYF.

This clonotype was observed a few times. The V call is TRBV7-9, the J call TRBJ2-5; D unresolved. The DNA end is a closer match to TRBJ2-7, so the J assignment may be wrong. The CDR3 is 13 amino acids. CDR1 and CDR2 (germline): SEHNR, FQNEAQ (reference sequence). In DNA form, the CDR3 reads TGTGCCAGCAGCATTAATAGTGGCTACGAGCAGTACTTC. It specifies CASSINSGYEQYF.

A single count supports this clonotype. The chain combines TRBV28 with TRBJ1-1, with TRBD1 matching 8 bases. The germline V gene encodes CDR1 MDHEN and CDR2 SYDVKM. The CDR3 loop spans 16 amino acids. The junction had 8 bases not matched to a gene; V was cut back by 4 bases and J by 1 base. In nucleotides, the CDR3 is TGTGCCAGCAGTTCCATCAGGGGGCTGGGGAACACTGAAGCTTTCTTT. It is translated as CASSSIRGLGNTEAFF.

This clonotype turned up a few times. This chain joins TRBV5-1 and TRBJ2-1, with 8 bases lining up with TRBD1. V was clipped by 2 bases and J by 8 bases; unmatched bases: 9. Germline loops: CDR1 SGHRS, CDR2 YFSETQ. This CDR3 has 15 amino acids. CDR3 region: CASSFRPGGSDEQFF. Here the CDR3 DNA reads TGCGCCAGCAGCTTCCGGCCAGGGGGCTCAGATGAGCAGTTCTTC. Complete variable domain (other parts from reference TRBV5-1 and TRBJ2-1): KAGVTQTPRYLIKTRGQQVTLSCSPISGHRSVSWYQQTPGQGLQFLFEYFSETQRNKGNFPGRFSGRQFSNSRSEMNVSTLELGDSALYLCASSFRPGGSDEQFFGPGTRLTVL.

The V gene is TRBV7-9, the J gene TRBJ2-4; 8 nucleotides line up with TRBD1. This CDR3 spans 14 amino acids. Per the germline V gene, CDR1 is SEHNR and CDR2 is FQNEAQ (reference sequence). J lost 5 bases, V lost 5 bases, and 5 bases had no gene match. The DNA of the CDR3 is TGTGCCAGCAGCCCTTCGGGACAGGAAAACATTCAGTACTTC. Protein sequence: CASSPSGQENIQYF.

This chain joins TRBV6-5 and TRBJ2-1; TRBD2 is a possible D gene (5 bases). The V and J ends lost 6 bases and 0 bases respectively, with 15 bases between them. This CDR3 spans 16 amino acids. Germline CDR1 is MNHEY and CDR2 is SVGAGI. CDR3 DNA: TGTGCCAGCAGCCCCGGCGGGCTCAGCTCCTACAATGAGCAGTTCTTC. Translated, it gives CASSPGGLSSYNEQFF.

This sequence joins TRBV7-2 and TRBJ1-6; D possibly corresponds to TRBD1 (5 bases). CDR1 is SGHTA and CDR2 is FQGNSA in the germline V gene. Trimming removed 2 bases from V and 7 bases from J, with 12 bases in between. The CDR3 extends over 15 amino acids. Here the CDR3 DNA reads TGTGCCAGCAGCTTACGGGGGTCCCAGAATTCACCCCTCCACTTT. It translates to CASSLRGSQNSPLHF.

This clonotype occurred a few times. The chain couples TRBV4-2 to TRBJ2-7; a possible D gene is TRBD2 (7 bases). The V gene lost 1 base and the J gene lost 0 bases, with 16 bases spanning the gap. Germline V gene sequence: CDR1 LGHNA, CDR2 YNFKEQ. This CDR3 has 17 residues. The CDR3 nucleotides read TGTGCCAGCAGCCAAGTCTCGGGGGGCGCCAGCTCCTACGAGCAGTACTTC. Residues: CASSQVSGGASSYEQYF.

This clonotype showed up just a few times. The chain is built from TRBV5-6 and TRBJ2-5, with 11 nucleotides matching TRBD1. After removal of 2 bases from V and 4 bases from J, the junction contained 7 bases not matched to a gene. Germline lookup yields CDR1 SGHDT and CDR2 YYEEEE. The CDR3 loop spans 16 amino acids. CDR3: CASSLRTGGPGETQYF. CDR3 coding DNA: TGTGCCAGCAGCTTAAGGACAGGGGGCCCGGGAGAGACCCAGTACTTC.

This chain links TRBV5-6 with TRBJ2-3, with 9 bases lining up with TRBD1. This CDR3 has 16 amino acids. V shed 2 bases, J shed 2 bases, and the junction held 6 bases outside the gene matches. Looked up from germline, CDR1 is SGHDT and CDR2 is YYEEEE. Here the CDR3 DNA reads TGTGCCAGCAGCTTCAACAGGGGGCACAACACAGATACGCAGTATTTT. Residues: CASSFNRGHNTDTQYF. Full variable domain (remainder filled in from reference TRBV5-6 and TRBJ2-3): DAGVTQSPTHLIKTRGQQVTLRCSPKSGHDTVSWYQQALGQGPQFIFQYYEEEERQRGNFPDRFSGHQFPNYSSELNVNALLLGDSALYLCASSFNRGHNTDTQYFGPGTRLTVL.

This CDR3 is CASSQDVVPQKLFF. Here the CDR3 DNA reads TGCGCCAGCAGCCAAGATGTAGTTCCGCAAAAACTGTTTTTT. This chain joins TRBV4-3 and TRBJ1-4, with D unclear. Germline V gene lookup returns CDR1 LGHNA and CDR2 YSLEER. The CDR3 loop spans 14 amino acids. The ends were cut back, 0 bases at V and 9 bases at J, with 11 bases in the middle.

V gene TRBV20-1 combines with J gene TRBJ1-5; TRBD1 agrees at 10 bases. V lost 5 bases and J lost 0; bases outside the gene matches: 10. There are 17 residues in the CDR3. Germline assignment: CDR1 DFQATT and CDR2 SNEGSKA (reference sequence). The CDR3: CSAYDRGLLYSNQPQHF. CDR3 bases: TGCAGTGCTTACGACAGGGGGCTCCTCTATAGCAATCAGCCCCAGCATTTT.

The chain combines TRBV28 with TRBJ2-1; 7 nucleotides align to TRBD2. J gave up 5 bases and V 5 bases, and 3 bases lay outside the gene matches. The CDR3 loop spans 13 amino acids. Germline CDR1 reads MDHEN; CDR2 reads SYDVKM. The CDR3 spells CASSRGRDNEQFF. In DNA form, the CDR3 reads TGTGCCAGCAGTCGAGGGAGGGACAATGAGCAGTTCTTC.

The chain couples TRBV12-3 or TRBV12-4 to TRBJ1-4; 8 bases are shared with TRBD1. Trimming cost V 6 bases and J 14 bases; bases outside gene matches: 8. The CDR3 is 12 residues long. CDR3 amino acids: CASRVGTGFLFF. The CDR3 bases are TGTGCCAGCAGGGTGGGGACAGGCTTCCTGTTTTTT.

The V and J genes are TRBV5-1 and TRBJ2-5; a possible D gene is TRBD2 (6 bases). V lost 1 base and J 7 bases, leaving 11 bases between the germline ends. This CDR3 has 13 amino acids. Germline V gene sequence: CDR1 SGHRS, CDR2 YFSETQ. CDR3 in DNA: TGCGCCAGCAGCTTGCAGGGAGGCGCGACCCAGTACTTC. Translating it yields CASSLQGGATQYF.

This clonotype was counted at least ten times. The genes are TRBV29-1 and TRBJ2-6; weak D call: TRBD1 (5 bases). The CDR3 consists of 12 residues. Germline V CDR1 and CDR2: SQVTM, ANQGSEA. V was pared by 6 bases and J by 4 bases, with 7 bases between. CDR3 sequence: CSVRVGANVLTF. The CDR3 DNA sequence: TGCAGCGTCAGGGTCGGGGCCAACGTCCTGACTTTC.

The chain combines TRBV24-1 with TRBJ2-5; possible D gene TRBD1, 6 bases. V lost 0 bases and J lost 6, with 7 bases in between. The germline V gene encodes CDR1 KGHDR and CDR2 SFDVKD. The CDR3 sequence is 13 residues long. CDR3: CATSDLWDKTQYF. Written as DNA, the CDR3 is TGTGCCACCAGTGATTTGTGGGACAAGACCCAGTACTTC.

The chain is built from TRBV27 and TRBJ2-7, with D possibly being TRBD1 (6 bases). Germline assignment: CDR1 MNHEY and CDR2 SMNVEV (reference sequence). The CDR3 spans 15 residues. V was clipped by 5 bases and J by 2 bases, with 16 bases between them. CDR3 sequence: CASSTFRDTTYEQYF. The CDR3 region has the DNA TGTGCCAGCAGTACCTTCCGGGACACAACCTACGAGCAGTACTTC.

The chain recombines TRBV28 with TRBJ1-5, with D unresolved. This CDR3 spans 14 amino acids. CDR1 is MDHEN, CDR2 SYDVKM, per germline. V lost 7 bases and J 3 bases, leaving 13 bases between the germline ends. The CDR3: CASTVTDYNQPQHF. As DNA, the CDR3 is TGTGCCAGCACCGTGACGGACTACAATCAGCCCCAGCATTTT. Full variable domain (outside the CDR3, taken from reference TRBV28 and TRBJ1-5): DVKVTQSSRYLVKRTGEKVFLECVQDMDHENMFWYRQDPGLGLRLIYFSYDVKMKEKGDIPEGYSVSREKKERFSLILESASTNQTSMYLCASTVTDYNQPQHFGDGTRLSIL.

The genes are TRBV3-1 and TRBJ2-1; 9 nucleotides match TRBD2. The CDR3 is 14 amino acids. Germline V gives CDR1 LGHDT, CDR2 YNNKEL (reference sequence). The V gene end was trimmed by 5 bases and the J gene end by 5 bases; junction bases not matched to a gene: 4. The DNA of the CDR3 is TGTGCCAGCAGCGCTAGCGGGATACACAATGAGCAGTTCTTC. Protein sequence: CASSASGIHNEQFF.

This rearrangement joins TRBV7-2 to TRBJ1-4; no definite D call. Trimming removed 5 bases at V and 8 bases at J, with 18 bases between. The CDR3 is made up of 15 amino acids. Germline V gene sequence: CDR1 SGHTA, CDR2 FQGNSA. The CDR3 nucleotides read TGTGCCAGCAGCGACAAGGGAGGGCCTAGGGAAAAACTGTTTTTT. Its protein product is CASSDKGGPREKLFF.

V and J are TRBV7-2 and TRBJ1-5; 7 positions match TRBD1. Germline V gene lookup returns CDR1 SGHTA and CDR2 FQGNSA. The CDR3 sequence is 13 residues long. After removal of 4 bases from V and 8 bases from J, the junction contained 5 bases not matched to a gene. This CDR3 reads CASSSGQHKPQHF. The CDR3 coding sequence is TGTGCCAGCAGCTCGGGACAGCACAAGCCCCAGCATTTT.

This sequence joins TRBV7-2 and TRBJ2-3; D not certain. V lost 6 bases and J 0 bases, leaving 10 bases between the germline ends. The CDR3 sequence is 14 residues long. Per the germline V gene, CDR1 is SGHTA and CDR2 is FQGNSA. This CDR3 reads CASSPDLSTDTQYF. CDR3 DNA sequence: TGTGCCAGCAGTCCGGACCTCAGCACAGATACGCAGTATTTT.

To note about this clonotype: The conserved phenylalanine or tryptophan is not found at the CDR3 terminus, so this likely reflects a read error. The chain couples TRBV28 to TRBJ2-1, with a tentative D call TRBD1 (6 bases). Germline V lookup: CDR1 MDHEN, CDR2 SYDVKM. The CDR3 has 16 residues. Trimming took 6 bases from V and 9 from J, leaving 24 bases between them. The CDR3 region has the DNA TGTGCCAGCAGGACGGCGGCGCAGGGGATTAGTGGTGAGCAGTTCTTA. It codes for CASRTAAQGISGEQFL.